Listed here is a single T cell receptor (beta chain). This clonotype has just a few counts. No cognate antigen has been identified for it. Qualities for individual bases were not recorded, and no much larger clone is one base off. This sample is part of a study of T-cell reconstitution after alpha-beta-depleted transplantation in children listed by TCRdb under 2016. Notes on the research overall: Using TCR repertoire profiling, the study followed T-cell immune reconstitution in a quantitative way in children after TCRalphabeta/CD19-depleted allogeneic hematopoietic cell transplantation.

Libraries were built with PCR. TCRdb lists the instrument as Illumina HiSeq 2500. To normalize quantification of the TCRbeta repertoire, the TCR libraries were built with molecular barcoding that relied on unique molecular identifiers. The public reads were reanalyzed by TCRdb: fastp trimming at Q25, MiXCR alignment, in-frame beta chains only. Rows matching on CDR3 protein sequence are summarized as one entry with the most common DNA and genes. The sample records 250,000 to 300,000 distinct CDR3 sequences, approximately 9.8% of which are singletons. The ten largest account for 10% of the sample. CDR1 and CDR2 (SGDLS, YYNGEE) derive from the germline V gene. Compared with germline, V lacks 3 bases and J lacks 1 base; bases without a gene match: 3. From cysteine to phenylalanine, the CDR3 is 14 amino acids long. Only the CDR3 portion is preserved as DNA: 42 bases, with reading frame beginning at the first base.

This chain is built from TRBV9 and TRBJ1-1; 7 bases in the middle match TRBD1. The source of this sequence is a human donor who donated a stem cell graft to a child with SCID. Sequencing used PBMCs from the stem cell graft donor, obtained from the stem cell graft. DNA sequence: TGTGCCAGCAGCGACCAGGGGGGGAACACTGAAGCTTTCTTT. This codes for CASSDQGGNTEAFF.